The rows below give T cell receptor beta chains drawn from one sample of a study of T cell responses to AZD1222 COVID-19 vaccine. The protocol was immunoSEQ multiplex PCR, while the TCRdb copy is restricted to in-frame clones and leaves out a portion. In the table there are about 120,000 clones, 88% of which are singletons. Sequenced material: peripheral blood, taken on day 0 of MenACWY control vaccination. All receptors derive from an adult in good health. CDR3s include the opening cysteine and the closing phenylalanine or tryptophan. The D gene is left open where the match is weak. Only part of the rows carry a size: once, few, many, or a class if the clone is expanded.

size: once
V: TRBV7-6
D: .
J: TRBJ2-5
CDR3: CASSLPEIWSQETQYF
DNA: TGTGCCAGCAGCTTACCTGAGATATGGAGCCAAGAGACCCAGTACTTC

size: .
V: TRBV7-2
D: .
J: TRBJ2-5
CDR3: CASSRSIRETQYF
DNA: TGTGCCAGCAGCCGGTCGATACGCGAGACCCAGTACTTC

size: .
V: TRBV18
D: .
J: TRBJ2-1
CDR3: CASSPQGGDNEQFF
DNA: TGTGCCAGCTCACCACAAGGCGGCGACAATGAGCAGTTCTTC

size: .
V: TRBV4-1
D: .
J: TRBJ1-2
CDR3: CASSQDAGTGGYTF
DNA: TGCGCCAGCAGCCAAGATGCAGGGACTGGAGGCTACACCTTC

size: .
V: TRBV28
D: .
J: TRBJ1-4
CDR3: CASTLRGREEKLFF
DNA: TGTGCCAGCACCCTTAGGGGGAGAGAAGAAAAACTGTTTTTT

size: few
V: TRBV10-2
D: .
J: TRBJ2-7
CDR3: CASSQGPEQYF
DNA: TGCGCCAGCAGCCAGGGACCCGAGCAGTACTTC

size: .
V: TRBV5-1
D: .
J: TRBJ1-5
CDR3: CASSLQGLSNQPQHF
DNA: TGCGCCAGCAGCTTGCAGGGGCTCTCCAATCAGCCCCAGCATTTT

size: .
V: TRBV7-9
D: .
J: TRBJ2-3
CDR3: CASSLDSYDTQYF
DNA: TGTGCCAGCAGCCTTGACTCTTACGATACGCAGTATTTT

size: .
V: TRBV7-2
D: TRBD1
J: TRBJ1-1
CDR3: CASSNSGGMNTEAFF
DNA: TGTGCCAGCAGCAACTCAGGGGGTATGAACACTGAAGCTTTCTTT

size: few
V: TRBV28
D: .
J: TRBJ1-5
CDR3: CASNRGTQPQHF
DNA: TGTGCCAGCAATCGGGGAACTCAGCCCCAGCATTTT

size: .
V: TRBV5-1
D: TRBD2
J: TRBJ2-1
CDR3: CASSPSPSGRPQRLNEQFF
DNA: TGCGCCAGCAGCCCTTCCCCTAGCGGGAGGCCCCAACGACTCAATGAGCAGTTCTTC

size: .
V: TRBV30
D: .
J: TRBJ2-2
CDR3: CAWRSPQIRNTGELFF
DNA: TGTGCCTGGAGGTCCCCCCAGATTAGGAACACCGGGGAGCTGTTTTTT

size: .
V: TRBV19
D: .
J: TRBJ1-2
CDR3: CASSIVGQHGYGYTF
DNA: TGTGCCAGTAGTATAGTGGGCCAGCATGGCTATGGCTACACCTTC

size: .
V: TRBV13
D: .
J: TRBJ1-1
CDR3: CASRLQGNTEAFF
DNA: TGTGCCAGCAGGTTACAGGGGAACACTGAAGCTTTCTTT

size: .
V: TRBV3-1/TRBV3-2
D: .
J: TRBJ1-4
CDR3: CASSPGRVATNEKLFF
DNA: TGTGCCAGCAGCCCAGGCAGGGTGGCAACTAATGAAAAACTGTTTTTT

size: .
V: TRBV9
D: TRBD2
J: TRBJ2-3
CDR3: CASSAGLARSDTQYF
DNA: TGTGCCAGCAGCGCCGGACTAGCTAGGTCAGATACGCAGTATTTT

size: .
V: TRBV7-3
D: TRBD1
J: TRBJ2-1
CDR3: CASSITGTGGNEQFF
DNA: TGTGCCAGCAGCATAACCGGGACAGGGGGCAATGAGCAGTTCTTC

size: .
V: TRBV6-1
D: TRBD1
J: TRBJ1-2
CDR3: CASSGDRGLYGYGYTF
DNA: TGTGCCAGCAGTGGGGACAGGGGGCTATATGGCTATGGCTACACCTTC

size: .
V: TRBV6-1
D: .
J: TRBJ1-1
CDR3: CASSEGHYTEAFF
DNA: TGTGCCAGCAGTGAAGGACACTACACTGAAGCTTTCTTT

size: .
V: TRBV28
D: .
J: TRBJ2-1
CDR3: CASSFRGQAAADEQFF
DNA: TGTGCCAGCAGTTTTAGGGGCCAGGCAGCCGCGGATGAGCAGTTCTTC

size: .
V: TRBV27
D: .
J: TRBJ2-7
CDR3: CASSLSQGHTYEQYF
DNA: TGTGCCAGCAGTTTATCCCAGGGGCACACCTACGAGCAGTACTTC

size: .
V: TRBV30
D: .
J: TRBJ1-1
CDR3: CAWSITPAMTFF
DNA: TGTGCCTGGAGTATAACCCCGGCGATGACTTTCTTT

size: few
V: TRBV15
D: .
J: TRBJ1-3
CDR3: CATSRDSNSGNTIYF
DNA: TGTGCCACCAGCAGAGATTCAAACTCTGGAAACACCATATATTTT